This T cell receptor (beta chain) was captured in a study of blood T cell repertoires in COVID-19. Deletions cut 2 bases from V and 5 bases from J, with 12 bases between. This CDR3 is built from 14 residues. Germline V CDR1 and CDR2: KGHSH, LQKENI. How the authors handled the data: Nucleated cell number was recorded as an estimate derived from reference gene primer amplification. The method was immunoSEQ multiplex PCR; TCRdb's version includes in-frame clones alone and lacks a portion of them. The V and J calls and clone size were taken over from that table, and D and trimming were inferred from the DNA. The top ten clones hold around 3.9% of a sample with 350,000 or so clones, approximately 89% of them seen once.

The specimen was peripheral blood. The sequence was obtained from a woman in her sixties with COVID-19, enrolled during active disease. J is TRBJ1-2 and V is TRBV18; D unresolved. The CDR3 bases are TGTGCCAGCTCACCAGTGGTGGGAGATTATGGCTACACCTTC. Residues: CASSPVVGDYGYTF.